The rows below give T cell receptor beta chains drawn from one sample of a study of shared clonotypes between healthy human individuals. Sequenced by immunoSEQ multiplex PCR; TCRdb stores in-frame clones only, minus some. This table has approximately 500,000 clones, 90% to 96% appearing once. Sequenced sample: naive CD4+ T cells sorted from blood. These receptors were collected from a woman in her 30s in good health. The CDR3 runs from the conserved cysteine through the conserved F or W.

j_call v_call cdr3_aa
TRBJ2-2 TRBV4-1 CASSQGGRVNTGELFF
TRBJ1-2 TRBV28 CASSLPPPTYGYTF
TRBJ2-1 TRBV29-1 CSALYDYNEQFF
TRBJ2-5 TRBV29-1 CSVQGSGETQYF
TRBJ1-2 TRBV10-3 CAINNGGPGGYTF
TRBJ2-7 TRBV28 CASSFGPNLSYEQYF
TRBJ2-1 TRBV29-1 CSVRNLPTSGVNNEQFF
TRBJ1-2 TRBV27 CASSSSGRGGYTF
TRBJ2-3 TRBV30 CAWRQTKSGTDTQYF
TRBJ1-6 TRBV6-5 CASSRDRYNSPLHF
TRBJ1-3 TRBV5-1 CASRLDLYSGNTIYF
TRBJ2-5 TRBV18 CASSPLNTGQAHEQYF
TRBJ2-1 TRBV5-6 CASSPSGRAVNEQFF
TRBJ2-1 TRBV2 CASKYLSGRLGNEQFF
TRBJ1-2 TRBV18 CASSPTDGYTF
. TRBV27 CASTGQKPYEQYF
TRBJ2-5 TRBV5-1 CASSNGGTSGETQYF
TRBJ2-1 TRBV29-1 CSVSTRLFVNEQFF
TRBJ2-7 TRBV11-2 CASRGTWGRGLKQYF
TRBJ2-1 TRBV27 CASSAGSGSSYNEQFF
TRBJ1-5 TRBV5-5 CASSRGQSSNQPQHF
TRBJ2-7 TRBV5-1 CASSRGDSWVSYEQYF
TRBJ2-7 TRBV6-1 CASRFGQGAYEQYF
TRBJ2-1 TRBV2 CASMGWGEQFF
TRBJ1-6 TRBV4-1 CASSQAGQASSPLHF
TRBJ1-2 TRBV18 CASSPWDQGHGYTF
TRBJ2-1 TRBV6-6 CASSGSGRAPIEQFF
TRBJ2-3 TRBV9 CASSVSSGTSTDTQYF
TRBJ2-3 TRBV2 CASSHRDTDTQYF
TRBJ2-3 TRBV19 CASSNRQEPDTQYF
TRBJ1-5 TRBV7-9 CASSLDRAGQPQHF
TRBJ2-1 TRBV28 CASSLQLSYNEQFF
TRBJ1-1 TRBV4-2 CASSLAKDGDTEAFF
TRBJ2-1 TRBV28 CASSSLGGGYNEQFF
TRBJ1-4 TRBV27 CASSRGKATPNEKLFF
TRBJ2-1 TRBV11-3 CASSRTSANGNEQFF
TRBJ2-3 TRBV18 CASSPKASGIGTDTQYF
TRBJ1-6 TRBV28 CASSRRDRHNSPLHF
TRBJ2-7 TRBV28 CASSFRLRSSYEQYF
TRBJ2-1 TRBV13 CASSLGPSALPQFF
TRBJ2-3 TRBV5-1 CASRGLAGGSTDTQYF
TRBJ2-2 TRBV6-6 CASTPLDRVGGELFF
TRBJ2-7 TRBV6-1 CASSSGQNYEQYF
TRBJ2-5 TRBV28 CASSTGGLSQETQYF
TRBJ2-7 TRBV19 CASRPVAGGYSYEQYF
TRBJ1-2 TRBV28 CASSQQGGGYTF
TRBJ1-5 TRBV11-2 CASSFTETEPQHF
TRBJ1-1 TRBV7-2 CASSYRTWGSTEAFF
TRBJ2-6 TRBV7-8 CASSQLVSGANVLTF
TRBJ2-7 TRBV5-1 CASKANLGYEQYF
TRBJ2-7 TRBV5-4 CASNVAGADYEQYF
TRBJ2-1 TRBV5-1 CASSRNRDSSYNEQFF
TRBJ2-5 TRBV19 CASSWGSAQETQYF
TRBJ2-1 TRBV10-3 CAISDPTPPSSYNEQFF
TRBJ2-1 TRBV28 CASTRKGLRSYDEQFF